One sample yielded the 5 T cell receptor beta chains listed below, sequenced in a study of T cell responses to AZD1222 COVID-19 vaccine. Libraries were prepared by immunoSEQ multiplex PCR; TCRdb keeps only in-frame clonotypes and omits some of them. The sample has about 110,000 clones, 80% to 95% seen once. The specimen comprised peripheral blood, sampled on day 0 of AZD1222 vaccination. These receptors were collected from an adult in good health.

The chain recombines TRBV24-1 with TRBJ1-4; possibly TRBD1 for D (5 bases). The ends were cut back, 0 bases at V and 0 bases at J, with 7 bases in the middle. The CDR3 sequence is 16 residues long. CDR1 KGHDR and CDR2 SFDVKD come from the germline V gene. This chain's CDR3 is CATSDLRGATNEKLFF. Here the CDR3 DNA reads TGTGCCACCAGTGATTTGAGAGGGGCAACTAATGAAAAACTGTTTTTT.

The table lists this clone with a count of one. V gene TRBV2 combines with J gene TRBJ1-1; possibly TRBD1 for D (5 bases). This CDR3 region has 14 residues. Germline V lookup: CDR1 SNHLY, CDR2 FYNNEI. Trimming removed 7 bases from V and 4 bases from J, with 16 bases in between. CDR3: CASTERGVSTEAFF. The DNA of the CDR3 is TGTGCCAGCACAGAAAGGGGCGTCAGCACTGAAGCTTTCTTT.

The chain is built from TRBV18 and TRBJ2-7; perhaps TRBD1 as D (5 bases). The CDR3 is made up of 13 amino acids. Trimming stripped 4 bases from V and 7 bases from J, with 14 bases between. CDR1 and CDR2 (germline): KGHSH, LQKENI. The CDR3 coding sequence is TGTGCCAGCTCACAACAGGAGTACCTTGAGCAGTACTTC. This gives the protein CASSQQEYLEQYF.

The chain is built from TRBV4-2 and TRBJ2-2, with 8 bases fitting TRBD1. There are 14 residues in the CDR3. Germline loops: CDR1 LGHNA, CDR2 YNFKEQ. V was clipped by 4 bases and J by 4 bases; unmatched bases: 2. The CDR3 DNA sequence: TGTGCCAGCAGCCGCGACAGGGGCACCGGGGAGCTGTTTTTT. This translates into CASSRDRGTGELFF.

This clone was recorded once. The CDR3 coding sequence is TGCGCCAGCAGCACCAGACAGGGAGGGAATTCACCCCTCCACTTT. This sequence encodes CASSTRQGGNSPLHF. The J gene is TRBJ1-6, the V gene TRBV5-1; 7 positions agree with TRBD1. V shed 4 bases, J shed 7 bases, and the junction held 8 bases outside the gene matches. The CDR3 has 15 residues. Germline values: CDR1 SGHRS, CDR2 YFSETQ.